A few counts support the clone carrying this TCR beta chain. Antigen: not known. A read error may produce the germline difference seen at one junction end. The data are from a study of blood T cells in healthy people across ages. Broader study findings: Without sorted subsets, naive and antigen-experienced compartments could not be conclusively compared. Diversity was estimated from one million T cells, and these estimates were considered underestimates.

Then a second PCR, running roughly 7 to 11 cycles, was carried out with a sample-barcoded 5' primer and a J-beta primer mix. Every cDNA molecule carried a tag from a template-switch adaptor bearing 12 random nucleotides. TCRdb ran MiXCR on the 5' RACE reads and lists one entry per CDR3 protein. Of about 800,000 distinct CDR3 sequences in the sample, roughly 25% are singletons; the top ten hold more than 3%. Germline CDR1 DFQATT, CDR2 SNEGSKA (reference sequence). The length of the CDR3 is 11 residues. Another study also made use of these data, one on T cells of mothers and their children. That paper states: The authors added sample barcodes and 2-4 random nucleotides using the M1S primer of the second PCR.

The sample was blood. The origin of this receptor is a boy aged 5-17 years in good health. The chain joins TRBV20-1 to TRBJ2-7; D unresolved. The chain's CDR3 is CSATLSFEQYF. The CDR3 DNA reads as TGCAGTGCCACCCTATCCTTCGAGCAGTACTTC.